This T cell receptor (beta chain) comes out of a study of CD8 T cells in Susac syndrome. Points from the study as a whole: Clonal expansion did not appear in Susac syndrome CD4+ T cell repertoires.

This clonotype occurred a few times. What it binds is unknown. Negative isolation yielded the CD8+ and CD4+ T cells, while FACS enriched the TEMRA cells. Trimming cost V 1 base and J 1 base, with 5 bases left between them. Germline V gene data show CDR1 as LGHNA and CDR2 as YNFKEQ. The length of the CDR3 is 15 residues. The RNA, roughly 0.5 to 1 ug, was put through reverse transcription using random hexamers. The TCR beta CDR3 was amplified by immunoSEQ multiplex PCR across 54 Vbeta, 13 Jbeta. Each CDR3 protein is one row after TCRdb ran MiXCR on the immunoSEQ multiplex PCR reads. The top ten clones hold approximately 0.099% of a sample with approximately 180,000 distinct CDR3 sequences, 90% to 95% of them seen once.

The J gene is TRBJ2-6, the V gene TRBV4-2, with D unresolved. Sequenced sample: CD4+ T cells from PBMCs. The receptor was isolated from a human donor with Susac syndrome. The CDR3 nucleotides are TGTGCCAGCAGCCAAGGTCAGTCTGGGGCCAACGTCCTGACTTTC. Its translation is CASSQGQSGANVLTF.